These 30 T cell receptor beta chains originate from one sample sequenced in a study of kidney transplant recipient with SARS-CoV-2 infection. TCRdb reprocessed the reads with MiXCR, giving one entry per CDR3 protein. The table includes 200,000 to 300,000 distinct CDR3 sequences, about 28% detected once. The specimen comprised a blood sample, sampled at baseline and around day 110 from a kidney transplant recipient. The receptors stem from a male patient between 25 and 39 years old who had COVID-19 and was a kidney transplant recipient. Some T cells may be the graft donor's.

This clonotype occurred many times. The J gene is TRBJ1-2, the V gene TRBV7-4; D call uncertain. Trimming shortened V by 3 bases and J by 4 bases, and 21 bases separated the two germline ends. Germline CDR1 SGHVT, CDR2 SQSDAQ. The length of the CDR3 is 17 residues. The CDR3 DNA reads TGTGCCAGCAGCTTGAATGGTTCAGCTCGAAAGACCTATGGCTACACCTTC. It codes for CASSLNGSARKTYGYTF. Full variable domain (missing parts from reference TRBV7-4 and TRBJ1-2): GAGVSQSPRYKVAKRGRDVALRCDSISGHVTLYWYRQTLGQGSEVLTYSQSDAQRDKSGRPSGRFSAERPERSVSTLKIQRTEQGDSAVYLCASSLNGSARKTYGYTFGSGTRLTVV.

As for this clonotype: A read error may be the cause here, since a much bigger clone is one base away. The chain joins TRBV3-1 to TRBJ2-5, with D unclear. The CDR3 sequence is 12 residues long. V was pared by 5 bases and J by 9 bases, with 13 bases between. Germline V gene data show CDR1 as LGHDT and CDR2 as YNNKEL (reference sequence). The CDR3 bases are TGTGCCAGCAGCAGTCTGGGCGCGGCCCAGTACTTC. The encoded protein is CASSSLGAAQYF.

Remarks on this clonotype: A much bigger clone sits one base away, suggesting this may be a read error. The rearrangement links TRBV7-6 to TRBJ2-6; D possibly uses TRBD1 or TRBD2 (5 bases each). The J call is in doubt because the DNA end fits TRBJ2-5 better. In germline, CDR1 is SGHVS, CDR2 FNYEAQ. This CDR3 spans 12 amino acids. CDR3 coding DNA: TGTGCCAGCAGAGGGACCGCGGAGACCCAGTACTTC. It translates to CASRGTAETQYF.

This clonotype was found many times. V is TRBV7-2 and J is TRBJ2-5; D possibly corresponds to TRBD1 (6 bases). Germline assignment: CDR1 SGHTA and CDR2 FQGNSA. Trimming took 5 bases from V and 1 from J, leaving 14 bases between them. The CDR3 contains 15 residues. CDR3 bases: TGTGCCAGCAGCCGACGAGGGGGACCCCAAGAGACCCAGTACTTC. This translates into CASSRRGGPQETQYF.

Many counts were recorded for this clonotype. The chain uses TRBV5-1 and TRBJ2-2; 11 positions match TRBD2. This CDR3 contains 16 residues. J lost 7 bases, V lost 3 bases, and 8 bases had no gene match. The germline CDR1 and CDR2 sequences are SGHRS and YFSETQ. CDR3 residues: CASSSNSGRAVGELFF. Here the CDR3 DNA reads TGCGCCAGCAGCTCGAATAGCGGGAGGGCCGTCGGGGAGCTGTTTTTT.

On this clonotype itself: This sequence may be a read error, since a much larger clone differs from it by one base. The rearrangement links TRBV10-3 to TRBJ1-5, with no clear D. Deletions cut 10 bases from V and 6 bases from J, with 16 bases between. CDR1 is ENHRY and CDR2 is SYGVKD in the germline V gene. The CDR3 length is 13 residues. The CDR3: CASQPGQGQPQHF. Here the CDR3 DNA reads TGTGCCAGCCAGCCGGGTCAAGGTCAGCCCCAGCATTTT.

As regards this clonotype: A read error is possible here, since a much larger clone lies one base away. The rearrangement uses TRBV8-2 and TRBJ2-6; whether TRBD1, the table's D call, matches the DNA was not checked. TRBV8-2 is classified as a pseudogene. The CDR3 has 17 residues. This CDR3 reads CGRIPRVTQSRANVLTF. The CDR3, as DNA: TGTGGCAGAATCCCGAGGGTAACACAAAGTCGGGCCAACGTCCTGACTTTC.

This clonotype was recorded many times. The V gene is TRBV5-6, the J gene TRBJ1-2, with D unclear. Germline assignment: CDR1 SGHDT and CDR2 YYEEEE. The CDR3 extends over 16 amino acids. V shed 7 bases and J shed 4 bases, with 23 bases lying between them. The CDR3 sequence: CASEKVNSRKTYGYTF. CDR3 in DNA: TGTGCCAGCGAAAAAGTCAATAGTCGAAAGACCTATGGCTACACCTTC.

This clonotype was recorded many times. The V call is TRBV29-1, the J call TRBJ1-3; TRBD1 matches 8 bases. The trim removed 0 bases at V and 1 base at J, leaving 8 bases unmatched. The CDR3 is made up of 17 amino acids. Germline CDR1 reads SQVTM; CDR2 reads ANQGSEA. CDR3 DNA sequence: TGCAGCGTTGAAGATCTCGGACAGGGAGGTTCTGGAAACACCATATATTTT. Protein product: CSVEDLGQGGSGNTIYF.

This clonotype has ten or more counts. The V and J genes are TRBV24-1 and TRBJ2-2, with 8 bases fitting TRBD2. CDR3 length: 15 residues. With 3 bases clipped from V and 6 bases from J, the junction kept 5 bases outside the gene matches. The germline CDR1 and CDR2 sequences are KGHDR and SFDVKD. For the CDR3, the DNA is TGTGCCACCAGTGATCCCGGGACTAGATCCGGGGAGCTGTTTTTT. This gives the protein CATSDPGTRSGELFF.

This clonotype was picked up many times. The V call is TRBV3-1, the J call TRBJ2-3, with D tentatively TRBD2 (6 bases). The CDR3 covers 13 residues. Germline values: CDR1 LGHDT, CDR2 YNNKEL (reference sequence). The V end lost 4 bases, the J end lost 5 bases, and 10 bases lay between the germline ends. The CDR3 nucleotides are TGTGCCAGCAGCCCATCCGGGGGAGATACGCAGTATTTT. This sequence encodes CASSPSGGDTQYF.

This clonotype was counted many times. The rearrangement links TRBV19 to TRBJ1-5, with 8 bases matching TRBD1. This CDR3 comprises 14 residues. In germline, CDR1 is LNHDA, CDR2 SQIVND (reference sequence). With 8 bases clipped from V and 4 bases from J, the junction kept 7 bases outside the gene matches. CDR3 bases: TGTGCCAGTCAAGGACAGGGCTGGAATCAGCCCCAGCATTTT. Translating it yields CASQGQGWNQPQHF.

Remarks on this clonotype: Possible read error: a much larger clone is one base away. Because it lacks the conserved phenylalanine or tryptophan at the end, this CDR3 is likely a read error. The J gene is TRBJ1-3, the V gene TRBV5-1; D ambiguous. The CDR3 is made up of 15 amino acids. CDR1 and CDR2 (germline): SGHRS, YFSETQ. V lost 0 bases, J lost 0 bases, and 7 bases lay in between. The chain's CDR3 is CASSLDGTSGNTIYC. In DNA form, the CDR3 reads TGCGCCAGCAGCTTGGATGGTACCTCTGGAAACACCATATATTGT.

This clonotype came up many times. This chain joins TRBV11-1 and TRBJ2-3; no clear D gene. The germline gives CDR1 SGHAT, CDR2 FQDESV (reference sequence). Deletions cut 1 base from V and 4 bases from J, with 3 bases between. The CDR3 spans 12 residues. The CDR3 reads CASSLGPDTQYF. In DNA, the CDR3 is TGTGCCAGCAGCTTAGGGCCAGATACGCAGTATTTT. The whole variable domain, remainder taken from reference TRBV11-1 and TRBJ2-3, is EAEVAQSPRYKITEKSQAVAFWCDPISGHATLYWYRQILGQGPELLVQFQDESVVDDSQLPKDRFSAERLKGVDSTLKIQPAELGDSAMYLCASSLGPDTQYFGPGTRLTVL.

This clonotype was found many times. The genes are TRBV30 and TRBJ1-2; D remains ambiguous. V gave up 5 bases and J gave up 4 bases, with 23 bases separating them. Germline-derived CDR1 and CDR2 are GTSNPN and SVGIG (reference sequence). The CDR3 spans 16 residues. CDR3 nucleotides: TGTGCCTGGCTGTTAATGCGTTATAGAAAGACCTATGGCTACACCTTC. Its translation is CAWLLMRYRKTYGYTF.

Ten or more counts support this clonotype. This chain uses TRBV5-4 with TRBJ1-2; 9 bases fit TRBD1. There are 13 residues in the CDR3. Germline assignment: CDR1 SGHNT and CDR2 YYREEE (reference sequence). J gave up 6 bases and V 4 bases, and 4 bases lay outside the gene matches. As DNA, the CDR3 is TGTGCCAGCAGCATGGGACAGGGAGATGGCTACACCTTC. Its translation is CASSMGQGDGYTF.

The chain uses TRBV5-4 and TRBJ1-2; D uncertain. Deletions cut 7 bases from V and 4 bases from J, with 23 bases between. The CDR3 is 16 amino acids. Germline-derived CDR1 and CDR2 are SGHNT and YYREEE (reference sequence). CDR3 protein: CASSCDVPGTTYGYTF. The CDR3 region has the DNA TGTGCCAGCTCTTGCGACGTACCAGGAACGACCTATGGCTACACCTTC.

In the case of this clonotype: A read error may be the cause here, since a much bigger clone is one base away. The chain carries TRBV7-9 and TRBJ1-2; D is undetermined. CDR1 is SEHNR, CDR2 FQNEAQ, per germline (reference sequence). CDR3 length equals 17 residues. The CDR3 DNA sequence: TGTGCCGGCAGCATCTGGTCATACCATGGAAAGACCTATGGCTACACCTTC. As protein: CAGSIWSYHGKTYGYTF. Supplemented by reference TRBV7-9 and TRBJ1-2, the full variable domain reads DTGVSQNPRHKITKRGQNVTFRCDPISEHNRLYWYRQTLGQGPEFLTYFQNEAQLEKSRLLSDRFSAERPKGSFSTLEIQRTEQGDSAMYLCAGSIWSYHGKTYGYTFGSGTRLTVV.

This clonotype has at least ten counts. The CDR3 loop is CASSQDGGAGSPLHF. The CDR3 DNA follows: TGCGCCAGCAGCCAAGATGGGGGCGCGGGGTCACCCCTCCACTTT. The chain recombines TRBV4-3 with TRBJ1-6, with a weak D call TRBD1 (6 bases). The CDR3 covers 15 residues. V lost 0 bases and J 10 bases, leaving 13 bases between the germline ends. The germline V gene has CDR1 LGHNA and CDR2 YSLEER.

This clonotype has a count of ten or more. The chain links TRBV7-9 to TRBJ1-1, with 9 bases lining up with TRBD1. The junction had 14 bases not matched to a gene; V was cut back by 5 bases and J by 10 bases. There are 15 residues in the CDR3. Germline CDR1 reads SEHNR; CDR2 reads FQNEAQ (reference sequence). CDR3 residues: CASSPTWDRVYGAFF. CDR3 coding DNA: TGTGCCAGCAGCCCGACATGGGACAGGGTTTATGGAGCTTTCTTT.

This clonotype was counted ten times or more. CDR3 protein: CASSKEGGNPGQGAVHNEQFF. CDR3 bases: TGTGCCAGCAGCAAAGAAGGAGGTAATCCGGGACAGGGGGCTGTACACAATGAGCAGTTCTTC. The genes are TRBV21-1 and TRBJ2-1; the table's D call, TRBD1, has no DNA check behind it. TRBV21-1 is an annotated pseudogene. The CDR3 consists of 21 residues.

A remark on this clonotype: An end of the junction does not agree with germline; a read error may underlie this. The genes are TRBV28 and TRBJ2-3, with 7 positions matching TRBD2. The germline gives CDR1 MDHEN, CDR2 SYDVKM. This CDR3 contains 17 residues. CDR3 protein: CANSLLAQNPSTDTQYF. The DNA for the CDR3 is TGTGCCAACAGTTTACTAGCGCAGAACCCTAGCACAGATACGCAGTATTTT.

This clonotype was seen a few times. The chain links TRBV7-8 to TRBJ2-5; TRBD2 matches 7 bases. Germline V gene data show CDR1 as SGHVS and CDR2 as FQNEAQ. The length of the CDR3 is 16 residues. Trimming took 6 bases from V and 7 from J; bases not matched to a gene: 17. This CDR3 reads CASRPGRAGTMGTQYF. CDR3 coding DNA: TGTGCCAGCAGACCGGGGAGGGCGGGGACGATGGGGACCCAGTACTTC.

Worth noting for this clonotype: A much more abundant neighbour one base away suggests this may be a read error. The chain combines TRBV5-6 with TRBJ1-1; 8 bases are a match to TRBD1. Germline CDR1 SGHDT, CDR2 YYEEEE. The length of the CDR3 is 15 residues. After removal of 6 bases from V and 6 bases from J, the junction contained 13 bases not matched to a gene. The CDR3: CASIFRGRGHPEAFF. The CDR3, as DNA: TGTGCCAGCATCTTTCGAGGCAGGGGGCACCCTGAAGCTTTCTTT.

With respect to this clonotype: A much larger clone sits a single nucleotide away, making a read error possible. The chain combines TRBV20-1 with TRBJ2-7; possibly TRBD2 for D (7 bases). Looked up from germline, CDR1 is DFQATT and CDR2 is SNEGSKA (reference sequence). V lost 5 bases and J 1 base, leaving 18 bases between the germline ends. The CDR3 runs to 15 residues. For the CDR3, the DNA is TGCAGTGCTCAAGTCGGGGGGCCGGAATCCTACGAGCAGTACTTC. Protein: CSAQVGGPESYEQYF.

Remarks on this clonotype: This sequence may be a read error, since a much larger clone differs from it by one base. This chain links TRBV5-6 with TRBJ2-7; possible D gene TRBD2, 6 bases. Germline-derived CDR1 and CDR2 are SGHDT and YYEEEE. The CDR3 totals 15 residues. DNA of the CDR3: TGTGCCAGCAGCTTTCAGATGGAGGGCTCTTACGAGCGGTACTTC. It translates to CASSFQMEGSYERYF. Looking up the rest from reference TRBV5-6 and TRBJ2-7 gives the full variable domain: DAGVTQSPTHLIKTRGQQVTLRCSPKSGHDTVSWYQQALGQGPQFIFQYYEEEERQRGNFPDRFSGHQFPNYSSELNVNALLLGDSALYLCASSFQMEGSYERYFGPGTRLTVT.

This clonotype was recorded many times. V usage is TRBV7-2 and J usage is TRBJ2-6; D is perhaps TRBD1 (6 bases). The CDR3 sequence is 16 residues long. V lost 5 bases, J lost 4 bases, and 15 bases lay in between. CDR1 and CDR2 from the germline V gene are SGHTA and FQGNSA. The chain's CDR3 is CASSRAQGTGANVLTF. CDR3 bases: TGTGCCAGCAGCCGGGCACAGGGAACCGGGGCCAACGTCCTGACTTTC.

This clonotype was detected many times. The V and J genes are TRBV7-6 and TRBJ2-3; the D is unclear. The CDR3 totals 12 residues. Trimming left V 2 bases short and J 5 bases short, with 5 bases between. The germline gives CDR1 SGHVS, CDR2 FNYEAQ. The CDR3 protein is CASSLKEDTQYF. Written as DNA, the CDR3 is TGTGCCAGCAGCTTAAAGGAAGATACGCAGTATTTT.

Ten or more counts support this clonotype. The chain has TRBV7-7 and TRBJ2-7, with unresolved D. The V gene's germline CDR1 is SSHAT and CDR2 FNYEAQ (reference sequence). V was shortened by 1 base and J by 8 bases, with 12 bases between the two germline ends. The CDR3 is 13 residues long. The CDR3 loop is CASSLGVTAQQYF. CDR3 nucleotide sequence: TGTGCCAGCAGCTTAGGGGTTACGGCCCAGCAGTACTTC.

Regarding this clonotype: The junction does not match germline at one end; this may be a read error. The CDR3 DNA sequence: TGTACCAGCAGCACCCGGACGGATGAAAAACTGTTTTTT. It translates to CTSSTRTDEKLFF. The genes are TRBV7-6 and TRBJ1-4; D is unclear. Germline V gives CDR1 SGHVS, CDR2 FNYEAQ. This CDR3 has 13 amino acids.